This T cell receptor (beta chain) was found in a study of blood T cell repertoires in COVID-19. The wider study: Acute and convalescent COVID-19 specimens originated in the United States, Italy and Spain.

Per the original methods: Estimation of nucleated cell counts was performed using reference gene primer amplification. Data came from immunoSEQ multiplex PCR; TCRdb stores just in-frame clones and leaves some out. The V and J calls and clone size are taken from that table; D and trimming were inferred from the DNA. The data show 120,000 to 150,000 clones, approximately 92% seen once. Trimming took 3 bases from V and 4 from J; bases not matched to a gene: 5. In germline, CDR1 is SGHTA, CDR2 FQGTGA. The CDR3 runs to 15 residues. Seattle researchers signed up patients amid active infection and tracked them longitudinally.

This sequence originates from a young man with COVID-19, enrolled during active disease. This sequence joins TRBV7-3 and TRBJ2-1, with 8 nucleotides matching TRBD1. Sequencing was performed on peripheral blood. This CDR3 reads CASSFSGQGYNEQFF. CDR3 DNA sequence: TGTGCCAGCAGCTTCTCTGGACAGGGATACAATGAGCAGTTCTTC.